This TCR beta chain came from a study of T cells expressing NK-cell markers. Study at large: Sorted CD3+CD56-NKG2C+, CD3+CD56+NKG2C- and CD3+CD56+NKG2C+ T cells were the source of the TCR beta repertoires. Sequencing covered eight donors, seven HCMV-seropositive and one seronegative. Study-level results: Certain NKG2C+ T cell clones were expanded, and their HCMV specificity remained unclear.

TCR beta cDNA was generated via 5'RACE template switching incorporating UMIs. From its re-call of the 5' RACE reads, TCRdb lists each CDR3 protein once, without DNA. The sample totals 450,000 to 600,000 distinct CDR3 sequences. Germline assignment: CDR1 MGHDK and CDR2 SYGVNS. The CDR3 runs 14 residues. Points on this clonotype: Its target is unknown.

The chain employs TRBV25-1 and TRBJ2-3; TCRdb proposes TRBD2, but this gene call is untestable without DNA. The specimen was blood T cells: a sorted CD56 or NKG2C T cell subset, CD4+ or CD8+ T cells, or bulk PBMC T cells (not recorded which). The receptor was derived from a man between 18 and 29 years old in good health. CDR3 amino acids: CATSVLGGTDTQYF.